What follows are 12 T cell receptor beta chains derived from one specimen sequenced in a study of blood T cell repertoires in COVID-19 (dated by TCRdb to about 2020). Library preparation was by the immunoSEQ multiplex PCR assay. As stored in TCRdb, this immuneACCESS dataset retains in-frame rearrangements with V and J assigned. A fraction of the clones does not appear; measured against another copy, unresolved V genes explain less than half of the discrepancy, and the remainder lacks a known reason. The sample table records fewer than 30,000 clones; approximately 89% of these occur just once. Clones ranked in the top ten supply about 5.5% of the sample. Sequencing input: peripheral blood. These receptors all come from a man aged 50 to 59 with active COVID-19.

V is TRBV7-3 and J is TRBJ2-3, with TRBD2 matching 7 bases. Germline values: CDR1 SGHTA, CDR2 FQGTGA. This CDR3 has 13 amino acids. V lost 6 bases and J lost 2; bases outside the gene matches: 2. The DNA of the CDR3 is TGTGCCAGCAGAGCGGGAAACACAGATACGCAGTATTTT. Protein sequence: CASRAGNTDTQYF. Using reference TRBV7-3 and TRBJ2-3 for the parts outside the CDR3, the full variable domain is GAGVSQTPSNKVTEKGKYVELRCDPISGHTALYWYRQSLGQGPEFLIYFQGTGAADDSGLPNDRFFAVRPEGSVSTLKIQRTERGDSAVYLCASRAGNTDTQYFGPGTRLTVL.

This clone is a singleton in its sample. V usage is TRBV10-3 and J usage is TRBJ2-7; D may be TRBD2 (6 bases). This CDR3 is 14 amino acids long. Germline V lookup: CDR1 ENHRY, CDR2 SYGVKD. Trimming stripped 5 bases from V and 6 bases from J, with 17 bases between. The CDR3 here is CAISPGTASVEQYF. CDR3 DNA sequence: TGTGCCATCAGTCCCGGGACTGCATCGGTCGAGCAGTACTTC.

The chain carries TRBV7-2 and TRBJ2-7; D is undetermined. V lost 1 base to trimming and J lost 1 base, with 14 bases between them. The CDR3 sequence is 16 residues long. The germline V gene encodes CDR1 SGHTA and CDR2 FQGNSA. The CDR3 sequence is CASSLGLTGNSYEQYF. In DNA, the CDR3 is TGTGCCAGCAGCTTAGGACTGACCGGAAATTCCTACGAGCAGTACTTC.

CDR3 in amino acids: CAVGPYEQYF. The CDR3 DNA reads as TGTGCCGTGGGGCCCTACGAGCAGTACTTC. This chain joins TRBV7-9 and TRBJ2-7; a weak D match, TRBD1 (5 bases). Germline V gene sequence: CDR1 SEHNR, CDR2 FQNEAQ (reference sequence). This CDR3 is 10 amino acids long. V was pared by 11 bases and J by 2 bases, with 7 bases between.

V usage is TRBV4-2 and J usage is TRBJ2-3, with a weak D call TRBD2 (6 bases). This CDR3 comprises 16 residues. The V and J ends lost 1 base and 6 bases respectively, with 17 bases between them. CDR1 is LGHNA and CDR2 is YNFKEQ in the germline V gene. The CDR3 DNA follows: TGTGCCAGCAGCCAAGCTTTTGGACTATACCGGGATACGCAGTATTTT. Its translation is CASSQAFGLYRDTQYF.

This chain's CDR3 is CASSTRQGEAFF. In nucleotides, the CDR3 is TGTGCCAGCTCAACCCGACAGGGGGAAGCTTTCTTT. The rearrangement uses TRBV18 and TRBJ1-1; 8 bases map to TRBD1. This CDR3 spans 12 amino acids. Germline lookup yields CDR1 KGHSH and CDR2 LQKENI. With 5 bases clipped from V and 8 bases from J, the junction kept 4 bases outside the gene matches.

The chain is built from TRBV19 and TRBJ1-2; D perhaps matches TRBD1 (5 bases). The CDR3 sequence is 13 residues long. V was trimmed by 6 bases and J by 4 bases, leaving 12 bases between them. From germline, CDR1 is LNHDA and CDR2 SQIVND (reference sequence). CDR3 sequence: CASSQQVLYGYTF. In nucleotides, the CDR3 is TGTGCCAGTAGCCAACAGGTTCTCTATGGCTACACCTTC.

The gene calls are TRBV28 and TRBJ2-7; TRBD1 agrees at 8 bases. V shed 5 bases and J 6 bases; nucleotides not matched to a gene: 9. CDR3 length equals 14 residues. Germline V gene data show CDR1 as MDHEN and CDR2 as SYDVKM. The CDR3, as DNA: TGTGCCAGCAGTAAGACAGGGGTTCGTAGCGAGCAGTACTTC. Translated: CASSKTGVRSEQYF.

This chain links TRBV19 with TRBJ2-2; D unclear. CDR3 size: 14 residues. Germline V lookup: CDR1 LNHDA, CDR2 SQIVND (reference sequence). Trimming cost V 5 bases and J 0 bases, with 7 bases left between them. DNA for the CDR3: TGTGCCAGTAGTCCAAGAGCGAACACCGGGGAGCTGTTTTTT. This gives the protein CASSPRANTGELFF.

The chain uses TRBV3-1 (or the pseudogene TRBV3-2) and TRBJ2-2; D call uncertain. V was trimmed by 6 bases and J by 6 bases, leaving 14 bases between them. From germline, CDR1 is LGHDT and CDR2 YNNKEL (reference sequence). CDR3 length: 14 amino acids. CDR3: CASSSWSGPGELFF. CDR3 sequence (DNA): TGTGCCAGCAGTTCCTGGAGTGGCCCCGGGGAGCTGTTTTTT.

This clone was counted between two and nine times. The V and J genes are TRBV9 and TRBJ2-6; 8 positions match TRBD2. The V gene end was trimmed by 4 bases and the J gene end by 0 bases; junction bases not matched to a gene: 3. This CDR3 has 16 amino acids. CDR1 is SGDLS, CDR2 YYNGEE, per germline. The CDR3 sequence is CASSPRGGSGANVLTF. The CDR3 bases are TGTGCCAGCAGCCCCCGGGGGGGCTCTGGGGCCAACGTCCTGACTTTC.

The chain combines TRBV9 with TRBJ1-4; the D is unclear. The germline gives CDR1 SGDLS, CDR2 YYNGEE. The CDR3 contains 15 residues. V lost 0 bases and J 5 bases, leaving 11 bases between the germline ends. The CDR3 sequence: CASSVGRLPNEKLFF. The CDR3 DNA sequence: TGTGCCAGCAGCGTAGGGCGGCTCCCAAATGAAAAACTGTTTTTT.